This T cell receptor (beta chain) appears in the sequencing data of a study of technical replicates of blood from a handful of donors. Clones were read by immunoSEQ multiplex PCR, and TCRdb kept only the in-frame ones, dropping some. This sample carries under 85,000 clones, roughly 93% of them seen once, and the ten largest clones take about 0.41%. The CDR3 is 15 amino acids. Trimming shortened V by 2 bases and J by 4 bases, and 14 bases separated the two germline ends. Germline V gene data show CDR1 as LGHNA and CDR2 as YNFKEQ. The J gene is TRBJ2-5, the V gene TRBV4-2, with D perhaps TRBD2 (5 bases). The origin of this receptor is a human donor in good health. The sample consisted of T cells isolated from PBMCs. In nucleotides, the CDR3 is TGTGCCAGCAGCCAAACATCTAGCTCGAGAGAGACCCAGTACTTC. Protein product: CASSQTSSSRETQYF.